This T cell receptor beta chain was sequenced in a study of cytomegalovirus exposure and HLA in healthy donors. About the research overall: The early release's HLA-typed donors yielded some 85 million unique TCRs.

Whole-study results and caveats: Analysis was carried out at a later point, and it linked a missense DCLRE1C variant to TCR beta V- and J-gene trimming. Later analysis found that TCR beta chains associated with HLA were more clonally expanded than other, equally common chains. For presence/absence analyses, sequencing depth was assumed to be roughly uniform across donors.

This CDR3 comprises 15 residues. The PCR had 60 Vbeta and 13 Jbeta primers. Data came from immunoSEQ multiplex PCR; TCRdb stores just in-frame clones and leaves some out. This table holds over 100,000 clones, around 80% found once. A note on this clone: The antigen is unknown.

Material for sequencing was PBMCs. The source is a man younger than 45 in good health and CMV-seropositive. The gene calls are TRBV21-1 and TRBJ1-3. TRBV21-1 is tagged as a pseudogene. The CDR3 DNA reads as TGTGCCAGCAGCAAGGGAGGAATCTCAGGGTACACCATATATTTT. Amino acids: CASSKGGISGYTIYF.